This is a list of T cell receptor beta chains from one sample in a study of OX40 agonist ivuxolimab in advanced cancers. Only in-frame clones appear in the TCRdb table, and some are missing; sequencing was by immunoSEQ multiplex PCR. The sample records about 55,000 clones, more than 70% being singletons. The material sequenced was CD4+ or CD8+ T cells sorted from blood, taken in a trial of the OX40 agonist ivuxolimab. The receptors were sampled from an adult with an advanced solid tumor such as melanoma, head and neck, liver or kidney cancer. CDR3s include the opening cysteine and the closing phenylalanine or tryptophan.

v_gene	j_gene	CDR3aa
TRBV6-6	TRBJ2-3	CASIGRLAGADTQYF
TRBV7-8	TRBJ2-7	CASSSWTGPQEEQYF
TRBV2	TRBJ2-7	CASSPQGNSYEQYF
TRBV5-1	TRBJ2-2	CASSNPGLSHTGELFF
TRBV11-1	TRBJ2-1	CASSKGTRALEQFF
TRBV30	TRBJ2-5	CAWSLTGVMEETQYF
TRBV18	TRBJ2-1	CASSPLDNEQFF
TRBV7-9	TRBJ2-3	CASSLVRSSTDTQYF
TRBV10-1	TRBJ2-5	CASSRGTGETQYF
TRBV4-1	TRBJ1-5	CASSQGGVQPQHF
TRBV7-8	TRBJ1-1	CASSLNRDGTEAFF
TRBV28	TRBJ2-5	CASSSLGGGRQETQYF
TRBV7-2	TRBJ2-3	CASSLAVLLSTDTQYF
TRBV30	TRBJ2-5	CAWTMGRRWLTQYF
TRBV6-5	TRBJ2-7	CASSYAGQRGYEQYF
TRBV5-4	TRBJ1-1	CASSLIKGLYTEAFF
TRBV2	TRBJ2-3	CASSVKGWGTDTQYF
TRBV18	TRBJ2-3	CASSITDTQYF